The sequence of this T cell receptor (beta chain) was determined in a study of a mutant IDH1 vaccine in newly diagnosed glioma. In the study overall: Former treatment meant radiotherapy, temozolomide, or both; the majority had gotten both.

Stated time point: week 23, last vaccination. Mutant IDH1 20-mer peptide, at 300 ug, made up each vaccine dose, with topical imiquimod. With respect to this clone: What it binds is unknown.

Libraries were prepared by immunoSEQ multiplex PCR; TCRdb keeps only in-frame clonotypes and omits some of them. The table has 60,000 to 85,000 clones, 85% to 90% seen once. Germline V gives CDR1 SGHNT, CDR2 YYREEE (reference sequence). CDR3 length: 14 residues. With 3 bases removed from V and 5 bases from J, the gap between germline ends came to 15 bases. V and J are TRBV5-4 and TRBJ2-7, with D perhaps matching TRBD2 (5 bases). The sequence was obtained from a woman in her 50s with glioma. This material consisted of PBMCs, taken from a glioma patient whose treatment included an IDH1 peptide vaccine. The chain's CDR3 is CASSSREGTHEQYF. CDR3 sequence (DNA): TGTGCCAGCAGCTCGCGCGAGGGAACCCACGAGCAGTACTTC.